This T cell receptor (beta chain) was sequenced in a study of T cells in Graves' hyperthyroidism and ophthalmopathy. Background on the study: Peripheral blood was collected at initial diagnosis, before any treatment. Study-level points and caveats: Progression to ophthalmopathy was predicted a median of 6.5 months early.

As for this clonotype: Its antigen is as yet unknown.

Patients were excluded for uncontrolled infection, other autoimmune disease, pregnancy or lactation. PBMCs stemmed from less than 13 ml fresh peripheral blood. Amplification yielded TCR beta CDR3 regions, with RNA transcripts as the source. The TCR CDR3 first-round RT-PCR relied on the HTBI primer set. TCRdb independently ran MiXCR on the multiplex PCR reads; one entry per CDR3 protein. The sample has a few hundred thousand distinct CDR3 sequences, roughly 15% seen once. Germline CDR1 and CDR2: SGHAT and FQNNGV. V shed 5 bases, J shed 5 bases, and the junction held 9 bases outside the gene matches. CDR3 size: 15 residues.

The TCR comes from a woman aged 40 to 50 with Graves' ophthalmopathy. The V gene is TRBV11-2, the J gene TRBJ2-3; 8 positions match TRBD2. The specimen sequenced was blood. DNA of the CDR3: TGTGCCAGCAGCGTTAGCGGGAATGATCGAGATACGCAGTATTTT. Amino acids: CASSVSGNDRDTQYF.